This note documents a single T cell receptor beta chain sequence. This clone was seen only a few times. Its specific antigen is unknown. No base quality values were provided; no much bigger clone lies one nucleotide off. This sample was included in a study of beta chain features in type 1 diabetes listed by TCRdb under 2018. With respect to the entire study: Mean age, gender distribution, total cell number and subset yield were not different between patients and healthy donors. The study compared TCRB repertoires of sorted circulating CD4+ T cell subsets between recently diagnosed type 1 diabetes patients and matched healthy donors. A total of about 110 million sorted cells were examined across all samples, and the number of cells per subset was strongly correlated with RNA yield. Whereas all 30 or so donors provided naive and central memory subsets, regulatory and stem cell-like memory subsets were isolated from just 8 patients and roughly eight healthy donors. The paper's findings and limits, for the study overall: Naive, central memory and regulatory TCRB repertoires appeared to be more similar among patients than among healthy donors. A moderate but significant shortening of TCRB CDR3 length was observed in type 1 diabetes patients in all four CD4+ subsets. Fewer insertions and more nucleotide deletions at VDJ recombination sites were observed in patients with type 1 diabetes, implying thymic rearrangement abnormalities. Shorter templates might be favored by PCR, yet because patient and control samples were amplified and corrected together, any such skew would affect both groups equally. HLA sub-analyses involved small numbers of individuals, so any influence of HLA type on TCRB rearrangement remained unresolved. Because cDNA was sequenced instead of genomic DNA, activated cells with high expression could be over-represented, although the groups did not differ in activation or CD3 levels.

From each donor, a single peripheral blood sample of approximately 110 mL on average was drawn into heparinised tubes. Using a panel that included CD45RO, CCR7, CD25, CD127, CD95 and CD27, naive, central memory, regulatory and stem cell-like memory CD4+ T cells were sorted on a BD FACSAria II. Purity was above 95% for every sorted population. PBMCs were isolated immediately by Lymphoprep density gradient centrifugation and stained directly without culture. Samples were stained and sorted in pairs, with one healthy donor and one patient per experiment, so that batch effects were minimized. All of the isolated RNA was reverse transcribed with the High Capacity cDNA Reverse Transcription Kit, so expressed TCRB transcripts were sequenced. Deep immunoSEQ sequencing was performed on naive, central memory and regulatory T cell samples, with an average of approximately 4 million total reads per sample. After sorted cells were lysed in RLT buffer, RNA was extracted with DNase-treated RNeasy Micro or Mini kits, with the choice depending on cell number. To prevent cross-contamination, each cell subset was processed individually, whereas patient and healthy donor samples were processed jointly. TCRB sequences were amplified from cDNA with the immunoSEQ multiplex PCR, producing 87-bp fragments spanning the CDR3 region. Sequencing of the amplicons was performed on the Illumina HiSeq platform. In the paper's pipeline: PCR bias was corrected computationally using synthetic template baselines, and reads within Hamming distance 2 were collapsed, with unmergeable singletons discarded. Reads were aligned against IMGT to assign V, D and J genes, CDR3 length and insertions or deletions at six rearrangement sites. Within each subset, clonotype counts were normalized to sorted cell number, after which true diversity and Gini coefficients were computed with the tcR R package. The overlap coefficient, calculated on TCRB nucleotide sequences, was used to quantify repertoire sharing. As a proxy for the pre-selection repertoire, out-of-frame TCRB sequences from naive cells were analyzed. TCRdb obtained this table from immuneACCESS and retained in-frame rearrangements with V and J assigned. These tables miss some clones; where compared with another copy, unresolved V genes account for less than half of the shortfall, and the remainder is unexplained. The DNA was the basis for D and trimming; V, J and clone size are from that table. Present in this sample are about 620,000 clones, 15% to 17% of which were seen just once. Together, the top ten hold about 0.097% of the sample.

Taken from cysteine to phenylalanine, the CDR3 has 16 residues. Only the CDR3 DNA stays, 48 bases, in frame from base 1. The junction carries 13 bases between V and J, which are trimmed by 0 bases and 1 base respectively. The germline V gene supplies CDR1 SGHRS and CDR2 YFSETQ. This chain is built from TRBV5-1 and TRBJ1-1, with no confidently assigned D gene. The sequence was obtained from a man aged 18 to 29 in good health. Sequencing used naive CD4+ T cells from blood. The cell subset or site tag for this specimen amounts to: true naive CD4+ T cells. The CDR3 reads as follows: CASSLALVVANTEAFF. The nucleotide sequence reads as follows: TGCGCCAGCAGCTTGGCTCTGGTGGTGGCGAACACTGAAGCTTTCTTT.